This TCR beta chain was observed in a study of T and B cells in COVID-19 patients. In its sample, this clonotype was seen many times. The CDR3 has 17 residues. Trimming pared 2 bases from V and 8 bases from J, leaving 22 bases between. From blood, roughly 250-550 ng of genomic DNA served as TRB template. TRB rearrangements were amplified by multiplex PCR with BIOMED2 TRB-A/B primers. TCRdb fed the multiplex PCR reads into MiXCR, producing one record per CDR3 protein. The sample consists of more than 7,500 distinct CDR3 sequences, roughly 31% of them appearing once. This sequence joins TRBV12-3 or TRBV12-4 and TRBJ2-1, with a weak D call TRBD1 (5 bases). Sequences were obtained from blood. This TCR was recovered from a human donor who had recovered from COVID-19. CDR3 region: CASSLFGVGVEGDEQFF. The DNA of the CDR3 is TGTGCCAGCAGTTTATTCGGCGTGGGTGTTGAAGGGGATGAGCAGTTCTTC.